Below, 9 T cell receptor beta chains from the same sample are listed, as sequenced in a study of cytomegalovirus exposure and HLA in healthy donors. Produced via immunoSEQ multiplex PCR; TCRdb's table is partial and in-frame only. The repertoire has about 110,000 clones, over 85% of them found once; the top ten carry approximately 1.9%. Sequencing was done on a sample of PBMCs. The receptors derive from a woman under 30 in good health and CMV-seronegative.

The chain links TRBV4-1 to TRBJ2-5; weak D call: TRBD2 (6 bases). The germline V gene has CDR1 MGHRA and CDR2 YSYEKL. This CDR3 spans 13 amino acids. V gave up 4 bases and J gave up 5 bases, with 11 bases separating them. CDR3 in amino acids: CASSPVAGETQYF. The CDR3 DNA reads as TGCGCCAGCAGCCCAGTCGCGGGGGAGACCCAGTACTTC.

This chain connects TRBV7-9 to TRBJ2-5, with TRBD1 matching 9 bases. Germline V gene data show CDR1 as SEHNR and CDR2 as FQNEAQ (reference sequence). The length of the CDR3 is 16 residues. V gave up 6 bases and J gave up 1 base; unmatched junction bases: 9. Here the CDR3 reads CASRRRDREIQETQYF. Here the CDR3 DNA reads TGTGCCAGCAGACGGAGGGACAGGGAAATCCAAGAGACCCAGTACTTC.

This chain joins TRBV19 and TRBJ2-7, with TRBD2 matching 9 bases. The CDR3 spans 14 residues. CDR1 LNHDA and CDR2 SQIVND come from the germline V gene (reference sequence). V gave up 1 base and J gave up 6 bases; unmatched junction bases: 4. CDR3: CASSIALAGVEQYF. DNA for the CDR3: TGTGCCAGTAGTATAGCACTAGCGGGCGTCGAGCAGTACTTC.

V gene TRBV6-1 combines with J gene TRBJ2-5, with 9 nucleotides matching TRBD1. CDR1 is MNHNS, CDR2 SASEGT, per germline. The CDR3 loop spans 14 amino acids. Trimming cost V 10 bases and J 7 bases; bases outside gene matches: 13. The CDR3 region has the DNA TGTGCCACCTTCACAGGGGGCTCTGTAGGGACCCAGTACTTC. Its translation: CATFTGGSVGTQYF.

This clone was counted a single time. The V gene is TRBV28, the J gene TRBJ1-5; 7 bases agree with TRBD1. Germline V CDR1 and CDR2: MDHEN, SYDVKM. V gave up 6 bases and J gave up 0 bases; unmatched junction bases: 5. CDR3 length: 15 amino acids. CDR3 loop: CASREQGYSNQPQHF. The CDR3 DNA follows: TGTGCCAGCAGGGAACAGGGGTATAGCAATCAGCCCCAGCATTTT. Complete variable domain (other parts from reference TRBV28 and TRBJ1-5): DVKVTQSSRYLVKRTGEKVFLECVQDMDHENMFWYRQDPGLGLRLIYFSYDVKMKEKGDIPEGYSVSREKKERFSLILESASTNQTSMYLCASREQGYSNQPQHFGDGTRLSIL.

The gene calls are TRBV27 and TRBJ1-2, with unresolved D. Trimming stripped 4 bases from V and 7 bases from J, with 10 bases between. The CDR3 covers 12 residues. Germline-derived CDR1 and CDR2 are MNHEY and SMNVEV (reference sequence). This CDR3 reads CASSSGGFGYTF. The CDR3 DNA follows: TGTGCCAGCAGTTCGGGTGGGTTTGGCTACACCTTC.

The V call is TRBV15, the J call TRBJ2-7, with a tentative D call TRBD1 (5 bases). Germline lookup yields CDR1 LNHNV and CDR2 YYDKDF (reference sequence). V lost 0 bases and J 7 bases, leaving 10 bases between the germline ends. The CDR3 extends over 13 amino acids. Here the CDR3 reads CATSRDQRGEQYF. CDR3 coding DNA: TGTGCCACCAGCAGAGATCAAAGGGGAGAGCAGTACTTC.

The CDR3 is CASSEGQGPEKLFF. Here the CDR3 DNA reads TGTGCCAGCAGCGAAGGACAGGGGCCCGAAAAACTGTTTTTT. The chain employs TRBV5-5 and TRBJ1-4, with 9 bases fitting TRBD1. The germline gives CDR1 SGHKS, CDR2 YYEKEE (reference sequence). V gave up 4 bases and J gave up 8 bases; unmatched junction bases: 6. This CDR3 has 14 amino acids.

The gene calls are TRBV6-1 and TRBJ2-6; D might be TRBD2 (5 bases). V lost 8 bases to trimming and J lost 0 bases, with 11 bases between them. The germline gives CDR1 MNHNS, CDR2 SASEGT. CDR3 length: 15 amino acids. The CDR3: CASHIAGSGANVLTF. CDR3 sequence (DNA): TGTGCCAGCCACATTGCGGGCTCTGGGGCCAACGTCCTGACTTTC.